The 21 T cell receptor beta chains below come from one sample, sequenced in a study of blood T cell repertoires in COVID-19. TCRdb keeps only in-frame clones here, not all; method: immunoSEQ multiplex PCR. The sample has over 200,000 clones; 87% are singletons. Sequenced input: peripheral blood. Receptors were obtained from a woman younger than 30 who had recovered from COVID-19.

The V and J genes are TRBV4-3 and TRBJ1-5, with 7 positions matching TRBD1. With V trimmed by 0 bases and J by 7 bases, 6 bases remained unmatched. Germline V gene lookup returns CDR1 LGHNA and CDR2 YSLEER. This CDR3 is built from 15 residues. The CDR3 DNA reads TGCGCCAGCAGCCAAGAGAGACAGGGCCGGCAGCCCCAGCATTTT. As protein: CASSQERQGRQPQHF.

A single count supports this clone. The chain uses TRBV13 and TRBJ2-7; 11 bases are shared with TRBD2. Germline V lookup: CDR1 PRHDT, CDR2 FYEKMQ (reference sequence). The CDR3 spans 16 residues. The ends lost 0 bases at V and 3 bases at J; junction bases unmatched: 4. CDR3 sequence (DNA): TGTGCCAGCAGCTTAGGACGGGGACTAGCGGACTACGAGCAGTACTTC. It is translated as CASSLGRGLADYEQYF.

The chain joins TRBV5-8 to TRBJ1-3; maybe TRBD1 (6 bases). CDR3 length: 14 residues. Per the germline V gene, CDR1 is SGHTS and CDR2 is YDEGEE. V lost 5 bases and J lost 4, with 13 bases in between. The CDR3 DNA follows: TGTGCCAGCAGATTCAGGGGAATCGGAAACACCATATATTTT. Translation: CASRFRGIGNTIYF.

The J gene is TRBJ2-3, the V gene TRBV25-1; 9 bases line up with TRBD1. CDR1 and CDR2 (germline): MGHDK, SYGVNS. This CDR3 spans 14 amino acids. J gave up 5 bases and V 6 bases, and 6 bases lay outside the gene matches. In DNA, the CDR3 is TGTGCCAGCAGACCGGGACAGGGAGGAGATACGCAGTATTTT. It codes for CASRPGQGGDTQYF. The variable domain in full, with the rest retrieved from reference TRBV25-1 and TRBJ2-3, is EADIYQTPRYLVIGTGKKITLECSQTMGHDKMYWYQQDPGMELHLIHYSYGVNSTEKGDLSSESTVSRIRTEHFPLTLESARPSHTSQYLCASRPGQGGDTQYFGPGTRLTVL.

This chain links TRBV5-5 with TRBJ1-1; 8 bases line up with TRBD1. J was trimmed by 5 bases and V by 4 bases; bases with no gene match: 7. The length of the CDR3 is 14 residues. Germline loops: CDR1 SGHKS, CDR2 YYEKEE (reference sequence). Here the CDR3 DNA reads TGTGCCAGCAGCGTACAGGGGGAGAGGACTGAAGCTTTCTTT. It translates to CASSVQGERTEAFF.

The V call is TRBV11-3, the J call TRBJ2-1, with 10 bases matching TRBD1. Trimming at V came to 4 bases and at J to 6 bases, leaving 6 bases not matched to a gene. Germline-derived CDR1 and CDR2 are SGHNT and YENEEA. CDR3 size: 15 residues. Here the CDR3 DNA reads TGTGCCAGCAGCTCAGGACAGGGGGACTTCAATGAGCAGTTCTTC. Its translation is CASSSGQGDFNEQFF.

This rearrangement joins TRBV5-4 to TRBJ1-4; perhaps TRBD1 as D (6 bases). The CDR3 has 11 amino acids. Germline V gene sequence: CDR1 SGHNT, CDR2 YYREEE (reference sequence). The V end lost 4 bases, the J end lost 13 bases, and 11 bases lay between the germline ends. As DNA, the CDR3 is TGTGCCAGCAGCAAGGACAGCCGACTGTTTTTT. It translates to CASSKDSRLFF.

V is TRBV9 and J is TRBJ1-1; D is undetermined. Deletions cut 0 bases from V and 0 bases from J, with 18 bases between. CDR1 is SGDLS, CDR2 YYNGEE, per germline. This CDR3 spans 18 amino acids. Here the CDR3 reads CASSVVAEVSVMNTEAFF. CDR3 sequence (DNA): TGTGCCAGCAGCGTAGTGGCAGAAGTATCCGTCATGAACACTGAAGCTTTCTTT.

The rearrangement joins TRBV7-9 to TRBJ1-1; D gene ambiguous. The germline CDR1 and CDR2 sequences are SEHNR and FQNEAQ (reference sequence). With 5 bases removed from V and 1 base from J, the gap between germline ends came to 11 bases. The CDR3 is 14 amino acids. This chain's CDR3 is CASSPTRGNTEAFF. CDR3 in DNA: TGTGCCAGCAGCCCTACCCGGGGGAACACTGAAGCTTTCTTT.

V gene TRBV13 combines with J gene TRBJ2-7, with TRBD1 matching over 12 bases. CDR1 PRHDT and CDR2 FYEKMQ come from the germline V gene (reference sequence). The CDR3 contains 15 residues. The V and J ends lost 4 bases and 4 bases, in that order; junction bases with no gene match: 5. The CDR3 spells CASSSRGQGAYEQYF. The CDR3, as DNA: TGTGCCAGCAGCTCCCGGGGACAGGGGGCTTACGAGCAGTACTTC.

The V call is TRBV3-1 (or the pseudogene TRBV3-2), the J call TRBJ2-5; D gene unclear. Germline assignment: CDR1 LGHDT and CDR2 YNNKEL (reference sequence). This CDR3 contains 15 residues. V shed 0 bases and J shed 5 bases, with 13 bases lying between them. The CDR3 region is CASSQDPLFLETQYF. The DNA of the CDR3 is TGTGCCAGCAGCCAAGATCCACTGTTTCTGGAGACCCAGTACTTC.

CDR3 loop: CASTLEPRETQYF. The CDR3 coding sequence is TGTGCCAGCACCCTGGAACCGAGGGAGACCCAGTACTTC. J is TRBJ2-5 and V is TRBV2; D gene uncertain. The CDR3 has 13 residues. Germline CDR1 and CDR2: SNHLY and FYNNEI. The V and J ends lost 7 bases and 5 bases respectively, with 14 bases between them. The whole variable domain, remainder taken from reference TRBV2 and TRBJ2-5, is EPEVTQTPSHQVTQMGQEVILRCVPISNHLYFYWYRQILGQKVEFLVSFYNNEISEKSEIFDDQFSVERPDGSNFTLKIRSTKLEDSAMYFCASTLEPRETQYFGPGTRLLVL.

The J gene is TRBJ2-7, the V gene TRBV7-2; the match to TRBD1 covers 7 bases. The J segment lost 2 bases and the V segment lost 5 bases, leaving 9 bases of the junction unmatched. Germline V CDR1 and CDR2: SGHTA, FQGNSA. This CDR3 has 15 amino acids. Here the CDR3 reads CASSKRGQATYEQYF. In DNA, the CDR3 is TGTGCCAGCAGCAAAAGAGGACAGGCCACCTACGAGCAGTACTTC.

This chain uses TRBV4-3 with TRBJ2-5, with D possibly TRBD2 on 6 matching bases. CDR3 length: 17 amino acids. Trimming cost V 2 bases and J 1 base, with 17 bases left between them. Germline values: CDR1 LGHNA, CDR2 YSLEER. The DNA of the CDR3 is TGCGCCAGCAGCCAAAACGGGGACTCCTGGGGCCAAGAGACCCAGTACTTC. Protein: CASSQNGDSWGQETQYF.

The J gene is TRBJ1-2, the V gene TRBV12-3 or TRBV12-4; D gene ambiguous. Trimming pared 3 bases from V and 3 bases from J, leaving 8 bases between. This CDR3 spans 13 amino acids. The CDR3 protein is CASSLWGDYGYTF. CDR3 nucleotide sequence: TGTGCCAGCAGTTTGTGGGGAGACTATGGCTACACCTTC.

The rearrangement joins TRBV19 to TRBJ2-7; D not resolved. Germline loops: CDR1 LNHDA, CDR2 SQIVND (reference sequence). The CDR3 loop spans 14 amino acids. V shed 3 bases and J shed 4 bases, with 13 bases lying between them. The CDR3 is CASSMVENPYEQYF. CDR3 sequence (DNA): TGTGCCAGTAGTATGGTAGAGAACCCTTACGAGCAGTACTTC.

This chain uses TRBV28 with TRBJ1-5; weak D call: TRBD1 (6 bases). Looked up from germline, CDR1 is MDHEN and CDR2 is SYDVKM. Trimming took off 5 bases at V and 7 bases at J, with 15 bases between the two ends. CDR3 length: 14 residues. The chain's CDR3 is CASSTNRVGQPQHF. The CDR3 nucleotides read TGTGCCAGCAGTACTAACAGGGTAGGCCAGCCCCAGCATTTT.

This clone has a single count. The V gene is TRBV7-3, the J gene TRBJ2-1; 7 nucleotides line up with TRBD2. Germline trimming cut 1 base from V and 3 bases from J; bases unmatched to any gene: 12. Germline V gene lookup returns CDR1 SGHTA and CDR2 FQGTGA. The CDR3 has 18 amino acids. The chain's CDR3 is CASSLNYLAGAYYNEQFF. The CDR3 nucleotides are TGTGCCAGCAGCTTAAACTACCTTGCGGGAGCGTACTACAATGAGCAGTTCTTC.

The J gene is TRBJ2-6, the V gene TRBV7-2; D is perhaps TRBD2 (5 bases). This CDR3 is built from 16 residues. Germline-derived CDR1 and CDR2 are SGHTA and FQGNSA. Trimming removed 4 bases at V and 2 bases at J, with 12 bases between. The CDR3 DNA reads TGTGCCAGCAGCTACTCTAGCACCACTGGGGCCAACGTCCTGACTTTC. It is translated as CASSYSSTTGANVLTF.

The V call is TRBV25-1, the J call TRBJ2-1, with a possible D match to TRBD1 (5 bases). Trimming shortened V by 3 bases and J by 12 bases, and 9 bases separated the two germline ends. Germline lookup yields CDR1 MGHDK and CDR2 SYGVNS. This CDR3 contains 11 residues. The CDR3 is CASSEGTGQFF. The CDR3 DNA follows: TGTGCCAGCAGTGAGGGAACAGGGCAGTTCTTC.

The V gene is TRBV7-3, the J gene TRBJ2-3; D is unclear. Between the trimmed V and J ends, which lost 2 bases and 4 bases, there was a span of 10 bases. The CDR3 length is 14 residues. Germline CDR1 is SGHTA and CDR2 is FQGTGA. CDR3 sequence (DNA): TGTGCCAGCAGCTTATTTAGCATTTCAGATACGCAGTATTTT. Protein: CASSLFSISDTQYF. The whole variable domain, remainder taken from reference TRBV7-3 and TRBJ2-3, is GAGVSQTPSNKVTEKGKYVELRCDPISGHTALYWYRQSLGQGPEFLIYFQGTGAADDSGLPNDRFFAVRPEGSVSTLKIQRTERGDSAVYLCASSLFSISDTQYFGPGTRLTVL.